This T cell receptor beta chain is from a study of T cells in localized non-small cell lung cancer. Sequencing used immunoSEQ multiplex PCR; TCRdb keeps in-frame clones, though not all of them. The table includes about 82,000 clones, around 82% detected once. A word on this clone: Its antigen remains unknown.

Whole-study results and caveats: The study sequenced only one region of the tumor. As a result, intratumor heterogeneity could not be excluded and remains possible. Uninvolved adjacent lung, not tumor, had the highest T cell clonality. Of the top 100 tumor clones, median around 60 were in adjacent lung, around 28 among its top 100.

CDR1 is SNHLY and CDR2 is FYNNEI in the germline V gene. Germline trimming cut 5 bases from V and 6 bases from J; bases unmatched to any gene: 13. The CDR3 covers 15 residues. Sequenced here: PBMCs, sampled before any cancer treatment. This clonotype originated in a man aged 40 to 70 with stage II squamous cell lung carcinoma. V usage is TRBV2 and J usage is TRBJ2-7; 7 bases are shared with TRBD1. The CDR3 sequence is CASSLAPGAGGEQYF. In nucleotides, the CDR3 is TGTGCCAGCAGTTTAGCGCCCGGGGCAGGGGGCGAGCAGTACTTC.